Only one count was recorded for the clone carrying this T cell receptor beta chain. Its antigen is not identified. This sample was included in a study of T cell responses to AZD1222 COVID-19 vaccine. Study as a whole: Recipients boosted at about 4 weeks or about 12 weeks are pooled. The study's findings and limits: Rises in breadth and depth of Spike-specific TCRs came after two AZD1222 doses. Seropositivity was recorded at baseline in only five to seven AZD1222 recipients. In all cases, repertoires were sampled only after the peak T cell response.

CDR1 SGHTA and CDR2 FQGTGA come from the germline V gene. The CDR3 length is 15 residues. With V trimmed by 6 bases and J by 2 bases, 7 bases remained unmatched. Generated by immunoSEQ multiplex PCR, the TCRdb table keeps only in-frame clones and is missing some. The sample shows 90,000 to 120,000 clones, 75% to 90% of them seen only once. The V call is TRBV7-3, the J call TRBJ2-3, with TRBD2 matching 8 bases. The starting material was peripheral blood, obtained on day 0 of AZD1222 vaccination. The clonotype originates from an adult in good health. CDR3 nucleotide sequence: TGTGCCAGCAGTTCAAGCGGGGGCCTCACAGATACGCAGTATTTT. As protein: CASSSSGGLTDTQYF.